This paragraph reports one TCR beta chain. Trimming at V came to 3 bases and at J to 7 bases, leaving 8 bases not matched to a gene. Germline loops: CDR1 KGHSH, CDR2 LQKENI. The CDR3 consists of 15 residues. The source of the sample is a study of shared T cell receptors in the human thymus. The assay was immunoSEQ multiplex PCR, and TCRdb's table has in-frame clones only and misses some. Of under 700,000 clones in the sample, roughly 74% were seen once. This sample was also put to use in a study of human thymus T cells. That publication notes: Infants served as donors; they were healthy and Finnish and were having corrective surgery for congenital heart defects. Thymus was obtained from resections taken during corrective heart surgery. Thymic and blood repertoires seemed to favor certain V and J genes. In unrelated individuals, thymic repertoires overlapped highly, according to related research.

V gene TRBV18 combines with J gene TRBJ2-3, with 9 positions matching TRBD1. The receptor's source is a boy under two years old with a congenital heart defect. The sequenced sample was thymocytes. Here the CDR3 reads CASSPNQDRGYTQYF. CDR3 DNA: TGTGCCAGCTCACCCAATCAGGACAGGGGTTATACGCAGTATTTT.